Listed below are T cell receptor beta chains from one sample, sequenced in a study of radiotherapy plus CTLA-4 blockade in lung cancer. Data came from immunoSEQ multiplex PCR; TCRdb stores just in-frame clones and leaves some out. The table shows about 76,000 clones, with around 81% occurring only once. Here the sequenced sample was peripheral blood, taken from a patient treated with radiotherapy plus ipilimumab. Receptor source: a human donor with non-small cell lung cancer whose response to radiotherapy plus ipilimumab could not be evaluated. Some clones in this sample may be carry-over from other donors' samples. The CDR3 runs from the conserved cysteine through the conserved F or W. A D gene is named only where the DNA matches it firmly. Only part of the rows carry a size: once, few, many, or a class if the clone is expanded.

v_call	d_call	j_call	clone_size	cdr3_nt	cdr3_aa
TRBV6-1	NA	TRBJ2-7	NA	TGTGCCAGCAGTATGATAACCTACGAGCAGTACTTC	CASSMITYEQYF
TRBV10-1	TRBD1	TRBJ2-7	NA	TGCGCCAGCAGTGAGGACAGGGAAAGGTACGAGCAGTACTTC	CASSEDRERYEQYF
TRBV9	NA	TRBJ1-2	NA	TGTGCCAGCAGCGTAGAACAGGGATCGGACTATGGCTACACCTTC	CASSVEQGSDYGYTF
TRBV19	NA	TRBJ2-5	NA	TGTGCCAGTAGTATCGGAGTCGGGGAGACCCAGTACTTC	CASSIGVGETQYF
TRBV6-1	NA	TRBJ1-1	NA	TGTGCCAGCAGTGAAGCAGGAGAAACTGAAGCTTTCTTT	CASSEAGETEAFF
TRBV7-2	TRBD1	TRBJ1-2	NA	TGTGCCAGCAGCCTCAACAGGGGCGGTAAGGGCTATGGCTACACCTTC	CASSLNRGGKGYGYTF
TRBV28	TRBD2	TRBJ2-2	NA	TGTGCCAGCAAAGGACTAGCGGGGTTAACCGGGGAGCTGTTTTTT	CASKGLAGLTGELFF
TRBV4-3	NA	TRBJ1-2	NA	TGCGCCAGCAGCCAAGGGGCCCAGGAGGACTATGGCTACACCTTC	CASSQGAQEDYGYTF
TRBV4-2	NA	TRBJ2-1	NA	TGTGCCAGCAGCCCAGGACTACTATATGAGCAGTTCTTC	CASSPGLLYEQFF
TRBV19	TRBD2	TRBJ2-1	NA	TGTGCCAGTAGCCAGATGGGCGGGACTAGCGGGGGCCCCTACAATGAGCAGTTCTTC	CASSQMGGTSGGPYNEQFF
TRBV2	NA	TRBJ1-1	NA	TGTGCCAGCAGGGCAGGGTTTTTTAAAGCTTTCTTT	CASRAGFFKAFF
TRBV19	NA	TRBJ1-5	NA	TGTGCCAGTAGTACAGGACGGACAAATCAGCCCCAGCATTTT	CASSTGRTNQPQHF
TRBV20-1	NA	TRBJ1-1	NA	TGCAGTGCTAGGCAGCGGACTGAAGCTTTCTTT	CSARQRTEAFF
TRBV27	TRBD1	TRBJ1-5	NA	TGTGCCAGCATATGGACAGGGGTGGAAAATCAGCCCCAGCATTTT	CASIWTGVENQPQHF
TRBV5-4	TRBD2	TRBJ2-5	few	TGTGCCAGCAGGGGGATTAGCGGGGGGGCGGAGACCCAGTACTTC	CASRGISGGAETQYF
TRBV5-1	NA	TRBJ2-7	NA	TGCGCCAGCAGCTTCCTGCGGGCCCCCTACGAGCAGTACTTC	CASSFLRAPYEQYF
TRBV29-1	TRBD1	TRBJ1-1	NA	TGCAGCGTGGCCCTAGGGACAGGGTACACTGAAGCTTTCTTT	CSVALGTGYTEAFF
TRBV18	TRBD2	TRBJ2-3	NA	TGTGCCAGCTCGCCTAATATGGGGGGGTTGACAGATACGCAGTATTTT	CASSPNMGGLTDTQYF
TRBV7-3	NA	TRBJ2-5	NA	TGTGCCAGCAGCTTGGGCAGACAAGAGACCCAGTACTTC	CASSLGRQETQYF
TRBV7-9	NA	TRBJ1-4	few	TGTGCCAGCAGCCTAAGGGGGAGAGGTGAAAAACTGTTTTTT	CASSLRGRGEKLFF
TRBV6-1	NA	TRBJ2-3	NA	TGTGCCAGCATTTTCGACAGGCGCCGGGGCGATACGCAGTATTTT	CASIFDRRRGDTQYF
TRBV10-3	TRBD1	TRBJ1-1	few	TGTGCCATCAGTGAGCAGGGGGTGTACACTGAAGCTTTCTTT	CAISEQGVYTEAFF
TRBV30	NA	TRBJ1-6	few	TGTGCCGGATCCAGGGTAGATTCACCCCTCCACTTT	CAGSRVDSPLHF
TRBV6-5	TRBD1	TRBJ1-5	NA	TGTGCCAGCAGTTACTCAGGGACAGGGGGCGGACAGCCCCAGCATTTT	CASSYSGTGGGQPQHF
TRBV10-3	TRBD2	TRBJ2-1	NA	TGTGCCATCAGTGACACTAGCGGGGATGAGCAGTTCTTC	CAISDTSGDEQFF
TRBV29-1	TRBD2	TRBJ2-1	NA	TGCAGCGCCTGGCTAGCGGGGGGGCCTGGTGAGCAGTTCTTC	CSAWLAGGPGEQFF
TRBV15	NA	TRBJ2-2	NA	TGTGCCACCAGCGTCGACAGAAACACCGGGGAGCTGTTTTTT	CATSVDRNTGELFF
TRBV11-2	TRBD1	TRBJ2-7	NA	TGTGCCAGCAGCTTATGGGACAGCACCTACGAGCAGTACTTC	CASSLWDSTYEQYF
TRBV18	TRBD1	TRBJ1-1	NA	TGTGCCAGCTCACCTGGACAGGCCTTTTACCTGGGGAACACTGAAGCTTTCTTT	CASSPGQAFYLGNTEAFF
TRBV18	TRBD1	TRBJ1-3	few	TGTGCCAGCTCACCGGACAGGGTAAACACCATATATTTT	CASSPDRVNTIYF
TRBV28	NA	TRBJ2-7	few	TGTGCCAGCAGTTTATCAGGGGGAGGCGAGCAGTACTTC	CASSLSGGGEQYF
TRBV11-3	TRBD1	TRBJ2-1	NA	TGTGCCAGCAGCCCGGACAGGGGTTACAATGAGCAGTTCTTC	CASSPDRGYNEQFF
TRBV6-5	TRBD2	TRBJ2-2	NA	TGTGCCAGCAGGACGGGGGGGTCCGGGGAGCTGTTTTTT	CASRTGGSGELFF
TRBV6-1	NA	TRBJ2-2	NA	TGTGCCAGCAGTGAAACGGGTGGCACCGGGGAGCTGTTTTTT	CASSETGGTGELFF
TRBV2	TRBD2	TRBJ2-5	once	TGTGCCAGCTCGGGGGGGTACCAAGAGACCCAGTACTTC	CASSGGYQETQYF
TRBV11-2	NA	TRBJ2-7	NA	TGTGCCAGCAGCTTAAATTCTCCCTACGAGCAGTACTTC	CASSLNSPYEQYF
TRBV7-6	NA	TRBJ2-5	once	TGTGCCAGCAGCCCCCCCGGGGTGGTAGAGACCCAGTACTTC	CASSPPGVVETQYF
TRBV5-1	TRBD2	TRBJ2-7	NA	TGCGCCAGCTCCAGGACTAGCGGGGGTTACTTACCCTACGAGCAGTACTTC	CASSRTSGGYLPYEQYF
TRBV5-8	NA	TRBJ1-2	NA	TGTGCCAGCAGCTTGGTCCCAACATCCTATGGCTACACCTTC	CASSLVPTSYGYTF
TRBV5-1	NA	TRBJ1-3	NA	TGCGCCAGCAGCTTGGCAGGCACGGCTAACACCATATATTTT	CASSLAGTANTIYF
TRBV28	TRBD1	TRBJ1-2	NA	TGTGCCAGCAGTGTTCCGGGACAGGCTTACGAGGGGGGCTACACCTTC	CASSVPGQAYEGGYTF
TRBV5-1	TRBD2	TRBJ2-2	NA	TGCGCCAGCACCCTCGATCCTAGCGGGGCGGAGCTGTTTTTT	CASTLDPSGAELFF